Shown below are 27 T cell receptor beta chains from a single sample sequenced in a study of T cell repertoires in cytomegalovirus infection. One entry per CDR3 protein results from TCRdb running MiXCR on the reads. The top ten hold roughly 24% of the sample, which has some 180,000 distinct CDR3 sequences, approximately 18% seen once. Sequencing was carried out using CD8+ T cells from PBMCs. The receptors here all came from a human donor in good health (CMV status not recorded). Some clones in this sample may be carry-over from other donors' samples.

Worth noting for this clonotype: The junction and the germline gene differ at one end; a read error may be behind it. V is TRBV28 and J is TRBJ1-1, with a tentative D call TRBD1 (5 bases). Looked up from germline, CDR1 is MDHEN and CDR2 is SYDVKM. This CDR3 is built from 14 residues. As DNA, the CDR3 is TGTGCCAGCAGCACCCTTGAGAGCGGGGCTGACGCTTTCTTT. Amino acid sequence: CASSTLESGADAFF.

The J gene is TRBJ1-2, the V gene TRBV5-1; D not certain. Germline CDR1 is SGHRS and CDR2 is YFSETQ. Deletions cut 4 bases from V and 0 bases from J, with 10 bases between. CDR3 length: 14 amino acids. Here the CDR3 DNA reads TGCGCCAGCAGCCAGACGGAAGCTAACTATGGCTACACCTTC. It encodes CASSQTEANYGYTF.

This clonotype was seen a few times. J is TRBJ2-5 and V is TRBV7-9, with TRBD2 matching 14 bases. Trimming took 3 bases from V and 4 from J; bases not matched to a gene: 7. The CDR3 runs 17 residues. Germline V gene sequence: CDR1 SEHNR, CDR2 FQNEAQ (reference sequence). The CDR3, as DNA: TGTGCCAGCAGCTTCCCGACTAGCGGGGGGGATGGAGAGACCCAGTACTTC. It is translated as CASSFPTSGGDGETQYF.

CDR3 DNA: TGTGCCAGCAGTTTCCGGGACCCACCCTACAATGAGCAGTTCTTC. It codes for CASSFRDPPYNEQFF. The J gene is TRBJ2-1, the V gene TRBV27; the D call may be TRBD1 or TRBD2 (5 bases each). CDR3 length: 15 residues. Germline V lookup: CDR1 MNHEY, CDR2 SMNVEV (reference sequence). The V gene lost 3 bases and the J gene lost 2 bases, with 11 bases spanning the gap.

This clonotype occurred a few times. The CDR3 region has the DNA TGTGCCACCGGGGCCTACGAGCAGTACTTC. Amino acid sequence: CATGAYEQYF. V gene TRBV6-2 or TRBV6-3 combines with J gene TRBJ2-7, with a tentative D call TRBD2 (5 bases). V was clipped by 10 bases and J by 2 bases, with 6 bases between them. The CDR3 has 10 amino acids. Germline CDR1 MNHEY, CDR2 SVGEGT.

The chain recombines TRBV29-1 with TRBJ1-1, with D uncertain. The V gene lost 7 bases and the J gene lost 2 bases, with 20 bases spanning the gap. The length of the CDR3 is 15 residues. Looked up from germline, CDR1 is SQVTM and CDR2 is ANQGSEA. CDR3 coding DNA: TGCAGCGCAAGAGTCCGGGTGGAGTCAAACACTGAAGCTTTCTTT. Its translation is CSARVRVESNTEAFF.

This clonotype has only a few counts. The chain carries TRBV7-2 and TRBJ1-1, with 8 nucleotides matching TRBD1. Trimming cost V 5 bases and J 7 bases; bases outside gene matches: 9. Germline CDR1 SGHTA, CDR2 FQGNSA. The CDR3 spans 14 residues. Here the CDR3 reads CASSGRTGYGEAFF. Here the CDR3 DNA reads TGTGCCAGCAGCGGTCGGACAGGGTACGGTGAAGCTTTCTTT.

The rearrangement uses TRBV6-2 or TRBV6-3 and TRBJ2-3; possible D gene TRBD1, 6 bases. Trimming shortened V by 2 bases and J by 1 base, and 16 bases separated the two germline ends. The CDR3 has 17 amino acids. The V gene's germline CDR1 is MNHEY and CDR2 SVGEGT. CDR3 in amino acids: CASSYTEQGKRTDTQYF. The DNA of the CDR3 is TGTGCCAGCAGTTACACCGAACAGGGAAAACGCACAGATACGCAGTATTTT.

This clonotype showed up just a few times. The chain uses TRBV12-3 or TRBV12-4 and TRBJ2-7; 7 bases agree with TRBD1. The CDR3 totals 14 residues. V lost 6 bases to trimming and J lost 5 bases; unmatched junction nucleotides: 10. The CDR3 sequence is CASSPSGQSHEQYF. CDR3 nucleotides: TGTGCCAGCAGCCCCTCGGGACAGAGCCACGAGCAGTACTTC.

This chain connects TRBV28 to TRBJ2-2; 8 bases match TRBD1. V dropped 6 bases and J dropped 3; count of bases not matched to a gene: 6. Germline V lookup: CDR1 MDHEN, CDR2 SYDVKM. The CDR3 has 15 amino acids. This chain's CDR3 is CASRPGGQYTGELFF. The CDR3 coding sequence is TGTGCCAGCAGACCAGGGGGCCAGTACACCGGGGAGCTGTTTTTT.

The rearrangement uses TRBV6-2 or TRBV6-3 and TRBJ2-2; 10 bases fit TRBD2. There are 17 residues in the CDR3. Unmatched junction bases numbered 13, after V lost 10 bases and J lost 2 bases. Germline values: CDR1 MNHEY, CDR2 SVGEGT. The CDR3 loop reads CATLQASGGYNTGELFF. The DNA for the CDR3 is TGTGCCACTCTCCAGGCTAGCGGGGGTTATAACACCGGGGAGCTGTTTTTT.

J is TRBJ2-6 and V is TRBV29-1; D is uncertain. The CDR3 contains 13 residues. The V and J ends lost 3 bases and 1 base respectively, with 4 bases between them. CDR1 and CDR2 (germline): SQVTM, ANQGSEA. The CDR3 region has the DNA TGCAGCGTTGAGGAATCTGGGGCCAACGTCCTGACTTTC. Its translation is CSVEESGANVLTF.

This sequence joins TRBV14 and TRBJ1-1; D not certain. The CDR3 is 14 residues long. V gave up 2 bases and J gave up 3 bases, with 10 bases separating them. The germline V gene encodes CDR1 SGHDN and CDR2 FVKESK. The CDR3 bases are TGTGCCAGCAGCCAAATAGGGAGGGACACTGAAGCTTTCTTT. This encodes CASSQIGRDTEAFF.

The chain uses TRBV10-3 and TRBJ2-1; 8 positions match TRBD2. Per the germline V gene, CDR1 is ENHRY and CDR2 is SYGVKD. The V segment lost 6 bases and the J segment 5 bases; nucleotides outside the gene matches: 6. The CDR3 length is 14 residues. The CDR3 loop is CAISQLAENNEQFF. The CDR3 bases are TGTGCCATCAGCCAACTAGCGGAGAACAATGAGCAGTTCTTC.

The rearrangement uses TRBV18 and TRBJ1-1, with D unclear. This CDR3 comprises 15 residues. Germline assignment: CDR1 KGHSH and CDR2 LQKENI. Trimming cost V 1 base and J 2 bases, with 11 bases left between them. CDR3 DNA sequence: TGTGCCAGCTCACCACGAGCTCGGGGAAACACTGAAGCTTTCTTT. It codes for CASSPRARGNTEAFF. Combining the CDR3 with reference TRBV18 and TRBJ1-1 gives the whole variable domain NAGVMQNPRHLVRRRGQEARLRCSPMKGHSHVYWYRQLPEEGLKFMVYLQKENIIDESGMPKERFSAEFPKEGPSILRIQQVVRGDSAAYFCASSPRARGNTEAFFGQGTRLTVV.

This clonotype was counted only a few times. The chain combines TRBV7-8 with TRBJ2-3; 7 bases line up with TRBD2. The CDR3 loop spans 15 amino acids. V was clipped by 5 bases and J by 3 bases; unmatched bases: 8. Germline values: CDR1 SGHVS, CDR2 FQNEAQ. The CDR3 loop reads CASSPWEGGTDTQYF. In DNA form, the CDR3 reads TGTGCCAGCAGCCCGTGGGAGGGTGGAACAGATACGCAGTATTTT.

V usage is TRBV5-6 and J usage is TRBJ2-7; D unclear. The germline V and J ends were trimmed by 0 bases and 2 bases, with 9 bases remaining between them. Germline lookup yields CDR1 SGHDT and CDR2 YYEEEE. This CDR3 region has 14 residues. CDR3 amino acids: CASSLVGVTYEQYF. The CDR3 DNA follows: TGTGCCAGCAGCTTGGTTGGCGTCACCTACGAGCAGTACTTC.

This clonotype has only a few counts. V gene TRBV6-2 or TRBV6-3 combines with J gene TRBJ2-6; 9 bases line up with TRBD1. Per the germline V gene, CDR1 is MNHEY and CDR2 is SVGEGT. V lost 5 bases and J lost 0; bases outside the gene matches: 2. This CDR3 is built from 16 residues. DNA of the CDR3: TGTGCCAGCAGTGGACAGGGGCTCTCTGGGGCCAACGTCCTGACTTTC. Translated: CASSGQGLSGANVLTF.

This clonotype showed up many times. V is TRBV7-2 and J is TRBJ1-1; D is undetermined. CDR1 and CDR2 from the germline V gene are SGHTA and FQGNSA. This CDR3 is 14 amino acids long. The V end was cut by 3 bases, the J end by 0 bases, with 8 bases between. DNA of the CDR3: TGTGCCAGCAGCTTGAGGAGGGTGAACACTGAAGCTTTCTTT. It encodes CASSLRRVNTEAFF.

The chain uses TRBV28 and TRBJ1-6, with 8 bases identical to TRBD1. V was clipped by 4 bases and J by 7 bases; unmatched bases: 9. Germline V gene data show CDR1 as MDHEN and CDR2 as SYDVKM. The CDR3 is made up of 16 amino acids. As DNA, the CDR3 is TGTGCCAGCAGTTCCTCACGGGACAGGATGAATTCACCCCTCCACTTT. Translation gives CASSSSRDRMNSPLHF.

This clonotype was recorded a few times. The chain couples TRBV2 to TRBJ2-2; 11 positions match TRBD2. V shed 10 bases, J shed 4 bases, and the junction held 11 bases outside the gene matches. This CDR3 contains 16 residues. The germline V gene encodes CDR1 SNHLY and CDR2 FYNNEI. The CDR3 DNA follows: TGTGCCACCCTTCTAGCGGGGGGAAGGAGCACCGGGGAGCTGTTTTTT. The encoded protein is CATLLAGGRSTGELFF.

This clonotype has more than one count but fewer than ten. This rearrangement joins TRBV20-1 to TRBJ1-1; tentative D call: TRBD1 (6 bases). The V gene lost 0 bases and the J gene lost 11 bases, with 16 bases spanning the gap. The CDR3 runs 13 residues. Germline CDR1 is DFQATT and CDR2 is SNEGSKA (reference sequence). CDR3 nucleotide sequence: TGCAGTGCTAGAGATGAAACAGGGTTGGTGGCTTTCTTT. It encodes CSARDETGLVAFF.

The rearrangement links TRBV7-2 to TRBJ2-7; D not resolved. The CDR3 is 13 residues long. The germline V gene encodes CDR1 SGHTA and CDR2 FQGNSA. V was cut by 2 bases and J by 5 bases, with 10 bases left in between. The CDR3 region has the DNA TGTGCCAGCAGCTTAAGAAGGTCCCACGAGCAGTACTTC. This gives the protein CASSLRRSHEQYF.

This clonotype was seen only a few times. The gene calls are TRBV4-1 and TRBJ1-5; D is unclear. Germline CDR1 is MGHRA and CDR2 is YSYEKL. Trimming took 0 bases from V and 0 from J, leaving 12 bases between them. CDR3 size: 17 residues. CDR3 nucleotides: TGCGCCAGCAGCCAAGACCGTGGTGGCGGTAGCAATCAGCCCCAGCATTTT. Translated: CASSQDRGGGSNQPQHF.

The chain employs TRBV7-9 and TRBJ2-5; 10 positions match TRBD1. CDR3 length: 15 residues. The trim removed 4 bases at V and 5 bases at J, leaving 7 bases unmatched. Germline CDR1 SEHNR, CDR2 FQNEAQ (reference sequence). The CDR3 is CASSSTGGRTETQYF. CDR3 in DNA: TGTGCCAGCAGCTCGACAGGGGGCAGGACCGAGACCCAGTACTTC.

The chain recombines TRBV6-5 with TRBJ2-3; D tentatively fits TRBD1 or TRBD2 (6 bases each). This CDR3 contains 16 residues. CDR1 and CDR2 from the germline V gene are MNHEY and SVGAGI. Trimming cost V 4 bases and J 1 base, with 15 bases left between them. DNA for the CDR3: TGTGCCAGCAGTTGGGGGCTTGAGCGGGGCACAGATACGCAGTATTTT. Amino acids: CASSWGLERGTDTQYF.

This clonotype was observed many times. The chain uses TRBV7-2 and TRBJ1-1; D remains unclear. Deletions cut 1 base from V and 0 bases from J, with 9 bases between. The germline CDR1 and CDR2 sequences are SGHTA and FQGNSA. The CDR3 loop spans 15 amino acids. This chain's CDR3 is CASSLGGSLNTEAFF. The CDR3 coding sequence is TGTGCCAGCAGCTTAGGAGGCAGTCTGAACACTGAAGCTTTCTTT. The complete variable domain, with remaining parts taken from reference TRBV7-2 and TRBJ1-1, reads GAGVSQSPSNKVTEKGKDVELRCDPISGHTALYWYRQSLGQGLEFLIYFQGNSAPDKSGLPSDRFSAERTGGSVSTLTIQRTQQEDSAVYLCASSLGGSLNTEAFFGQGTRLTVV.